This T cell receptor (beta chain) was recovered during a study of blood T cell repertoires in COVID-19. The wider study: T cells, B-cell-depleted T cells, or PBMCs provided the cDNA or gDNA that served as material.

Germline V gene data show CDR1 as MDHEN and CDR2 as SYDVKM. The junction had 15 bases not matched to a gene; V was cut back by 5 bases and J by 0 bases. The CDR3 loop spans 19 amino acids. Measured with immunoSEQ multiplex PCR; TCRdb has only the in-frame clones, and not every one. This repertoire shows tens of thousands of clones, around 80% found once; its top ten account for about 7%. The sequenced sample was peripheral blood. The source is a middle-aged man with active or convalescent COVID-19. The V and J genes are TRBV28 and TRBJ2-1, with 8 positions matching TRBD2. CDR3: CASSPSAGSGGSSYNEQFF. The CDR3 DNA is TGTGCCAGCAGTCCTTCAGCCGGAAGCGGGGGTAGCTCCTACAATGAGCAGTTCTTC.